The rows below give T cell receptor beta chains drawn from one sample of a study of T-cell memory formation after mild COVID-19. TCRdb reanalysed the 5' RACE reads using MiXCR and keeps one entry per CDR3 protein. The sample carries under 600,000 distinct CDR3 sequences, about 20% recorded once. What was sequenced was PBMCs or a T cell subset sorted from them (not recorded which). The receptor source for this set is an adult woman who had mild COVID-19 (a few samples of this study predate the infection). Cell type and time point are not known. The CDR3 runs from the conserved cysteine through the conserved F or W. The D gene is left open where the match is weak. Clone sizes are given selectively: once, few, many, or a class where the clone is expanded.

clone size,J gene,D gene,V gene,CDR3 protein,CDR3 DNA
.,TRBJ2-1,TRBD2,TRBV20-1,CSARAGTSGYNEQFF,TGCAGTGCTAGAGCCGGGACTAGCGGCTACAATGAGCAGTTCTTC
many,TRBJ2-5,.,TRBV20-1,CSGTAQETQYF,TGCAGTGGGACTGCCCAAGAGACCCAGTACTTC
.,TRBJ2-3,TRBD1,TRBV7-6,CASHLTGMGTDTQYF,TGTGCCAGCCACCTGACAGGGATGGGCACAGATACGCAGTATTTT
.,TRBJ1-6,.,TRBV5-5,CASSLQLFDSPLHF,TGTGCCAGCAGCTTGCAGCTCTTCGATTCACCCCTCCACTTT
few,TRBJ2-7,TRBD2,TRBV5-1,CASSQTTSGGLREQYF,TGCGCCAGCAGCCAAACAACTAGCGGGGGACTTCGGGAGCAGTACTTC
many,TRBJ2-1,.,TRBV20-1,CSVPGLNEQFF,TGCAGTGTCCCCGGCCTCAATGAGCAGTTCTTC
few,TRBJ2-7,TRBD2,TRBV5-1,CASSPREGSYEQYF,TGCGCCAGCAGCCCCAGGGAGGGTTCCTACGAGCAGTACTTC
.,TRBJ2-3,TRBD2,TRBV5-1,CASSLRGDDTQYF,TGCGCCAGCAGCTTACGGGGGGATGATACGCAGTATTTT
.,TRBJ2-7,.,TRBV15,CATKGPGPSYEQYF,TGTGCCACCAAGGGGCCAGGGCCCTCCTACGAGCAGTACTTC
.,TRBJ2-3,.,TRBV4-1,CASSQDLLRWRFLKDTRYF,TGCGCCAGCAGCCAAGATCTTCTACGGTGGCGGTTCCTCAAGGATACGCGGTATTTT
.,TRBJ1-3,TRBD1,TRBV7-9,CASSSLGTGESGNTIYF,TGTGCCAGCAGCTCCTTGGGGACAGGGGAATCTGGAAACACCATATATTTT
.,TRBJ1-2,.,TRBV7-9,CASSPTGLSNYGYTF,TGTGCCAGCAGCCCCACAGGACTTTCTAACTATGGCTACACCTTC
.,TRBJ1-1,TRBD1,TRBV5-6,CASSFADRATEAFF,TGTGCCAGCAGCTTCGCCGACAGGGCCACTGAAGCTTTCTTT